Sequencing of this T cell receptor (beta chain) was carried out in a study of shared clonotypes between healthy human individuals. Sequenced by immunoSEQ multiplex PCR; TCRdb stores in-frame clones only, minus some. The sample records 2.5 million or so clones, around 94% being singletons. Germline V gene sequence: CDR1 LNHDA, CDR2 SQIVND (reference sequence). The CDR3 loop spans 15 amino acids. V dropped 7 bases and J dropped 0; count of bases not matched to a gene: 5. Sequencing was done on a sample of naive CD4+ T cells sorted from blood. Documented subset: CD45RA+ positively selected. The receptor was isolated from a man in his late teens or twenties in good health. The chain has TRBV19 and TRBJ2-3; 9 bases line up with TRBD2. CDR3 DNA sequence: TGTGCCAGTACCCTTACTAGCGGGAGCACAGATACGCAGTATTTT. Translating it yields CASTLTSGSTDTQYF.